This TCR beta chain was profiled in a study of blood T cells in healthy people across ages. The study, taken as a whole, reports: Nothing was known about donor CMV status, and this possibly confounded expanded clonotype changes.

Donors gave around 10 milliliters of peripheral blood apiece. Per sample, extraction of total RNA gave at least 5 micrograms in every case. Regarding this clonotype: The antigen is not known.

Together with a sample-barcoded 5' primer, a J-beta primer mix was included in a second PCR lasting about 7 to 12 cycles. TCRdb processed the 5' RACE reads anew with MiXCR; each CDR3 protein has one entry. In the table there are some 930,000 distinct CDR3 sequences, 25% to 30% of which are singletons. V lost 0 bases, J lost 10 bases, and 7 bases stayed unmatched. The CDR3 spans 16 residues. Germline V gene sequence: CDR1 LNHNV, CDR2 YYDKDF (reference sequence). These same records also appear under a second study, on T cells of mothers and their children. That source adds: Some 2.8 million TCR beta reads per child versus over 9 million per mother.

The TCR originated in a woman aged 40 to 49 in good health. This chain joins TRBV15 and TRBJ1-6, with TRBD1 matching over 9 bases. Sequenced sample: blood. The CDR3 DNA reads TGTGCCACCAGCAGAGATCCTGGGACAGGGAGGTCACCCCTCCACTTT. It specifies CATSRDPGTGRSPLHF.